This T cell receptor beta chain derives from a study of cytomegalovirus exposure and HLA in healthy donors. The study's findings and limits: The authors confirmed in vitro that three CMV-associated chains were specific for CMV antigens. HLA restriction was apparent for most CMV-associated TCR beta chains in a later analysis. In the analysis, some V segments, TRBV6-2 and TRBV6-3 included, were excluded as indistinguishable. Trimming of TCR beta V- and J-genes showed a link, identified in a later analysis, to a missense DCLRE1C variant.

Vbeta (60) and Jbeta (13) primers were used in the PCR. Using immunoSEQ multiplex PCR, the repertoire was profiled, and TCRdb retains in-frame clones only, with some absent. The sample has around 170,000 clones; around 80% are singletons. The CDR3 is made up of 14 amino acids. The germline gives CDR1 SGDLS, CDR2 YYNGEE. Germline trimming cut 0 bases from V and 4 bases from J; bases unmatched to any gene: 3. In the case of this clone: Its antigen is unknown.

The V and J genes are TRBV9 and TRBJ1-2; 7 bases map to TRBD1. Material: PBMCs. The receptor's source is a man between 35 and 55 years old in good health and CMV-seropositive. CDR3 DNA: TGTGCCAGCAGCGTAGAAGGGGGCGTCTATGGCTACACCTTC. Its protein product is CASSVEGGVYGYTF. The full variable domain, with the rest looked up from reference TRBV9 and TRBJ1-2, is DSGVTQTPKHLITATGQRVTLRCSPRSGDLSVYWYQQSLDQGLQFLIQYYNGEERAKGNILERFSAQQFPDLHSELNLSSLELGDSALYFCASSVEGGVYGYTFGSGTRLTVV.